These 30 T cell receptor beta chains originate from one sample sequenced in a study of graft-versus-host responses after intestinal transplantation. Their recognized antigens are unknown. Clones were sequenced by immunoSEQ multiplex PCR, and TCRdb holds only the in-frame ones, with some missing. The table lists roughly 77,000 clones, about 90% of them singletons. The starting material was unstimulated CD8+ T cells sorted from spleen or lymph node cells, obtained before intestinal transplant. The receptors originated from a human donor who received an intestinal transplant.

This clone showed up just once. The V and J genes are TRBV28 and TRBJ1-4, with D perhaps matching TRBD1 (5 bases). Trimming removed 6 bases from V and 0 bases from J, with 17 bases in between. This CDR3 contains 17 residues. The germline V gene has CDR1 MDHEN and CDR2 SYDVKM. CDR3 sequence: CASRGGQGPATNEKLFF. CDR3 nucleotides: TGTGCCAGCAGGGGAGGTCAGGGCCCTGCAACTAATGAAAAACTGTTTTTT. The variable domain in full, completed from reference TRBV28 and TRBJ1-4, reads DVKVTQSSRYLVKRTGEKVFLECVQDMDHENMFWYRQDPGLGLRLIYFSYDVKMKEKGDIPEGYSVSREKKERFSLILESASTNQTSMYLCASRGGQGPATNEKLFFGSGTQLSVL.

The J gene is TRBJ2-7, the V gene TRBV6-5; no clear D. This CDR3 is 11 amino acids long. From germline, CDR1 is MNHEY and CDR2 SVGAGI. V was clipped by 5 bases and J by 4 bases, with 6 bases between them. CDR3 bases: TGTGCCAGCAGTCTTTATTACGAGCAGTACTTC. This translates into CASSLYYEQYF.

In DNA, the CDR3 is TGTGCCAGCAGCGAACCCAGGGGTGTAACAAACTATGGCTACACCTTC. The encoded protein is CASSEPRGVTNYGYTF. The chain links TRBV9 to TRBJ1-2; D is possibly TRBD1 (6 bases). V was shortened by 3 bases and J by 2 bases, with 17 bases between the two germline ends. CDR3 length: 16 amino acids. From germline, CDR1 is SGDLS and CDR2 YYNGEE.

As to this clone: The junction shows a germline mismatch at one end, possibly a read error. This chain uses TRBV7-7 with TRBJ2-1, with 10 bases matching TRBD2. The CDR3 length is 17 residues. Germline CDR1 is SSHAT and CDR2 is FNYEAQ (reference sequence). As DNA, the CDR3 is TGTGCTAGCAGCCCCGGGGTAGCGGGGGGCCCCGCCGATGAGCAGTTCTTC. It codes for CASSPGVAGGPADEQFF.

The CDR3 region has the DNA TGTGCCAGCATCCCGCTGGCGGGACTGACGATCGATGAGCAGTTCTTC. Translation: CASIPLAGLTIDEQFF. The chain carries TRBV7-2 and TRBJ2-1, with D possibly matching TRBD2 (6 bases). The germline V gene has CDR1 SGHTA and CDR2 FQGNSA. V lost 7 bases, J lost 8 bases, and 24 bases lay in between. The length of the CDR3 is 16 residues.

On this clone itself: Other DNA sequences in the same sample also yield this CDR3. The chain combines TRBV5-6 with TRBJ1-1, with no clear D. The germline CDR1 and CDR2 sequences are SGHDT and YYEEEE. V was clipped by 8 bases and J by 3 bases, with 11 bases between them. CDR3 length equals 12 residues. The CDR3 DNA sequence: TGTGCCAGTAGCCGGGGATACACTGAAGCTTTCTTT. It is translated as CASSRGYTEAFF. Filled out from reference TRBV5-6 and TRBJ1-1, the complete variable domain reads DAGVTQSPTHLIKTRGQQVTLRCSPKSGHDTVSWYQQALGQGPQFIFQYYEEEERQRGNFPDRFSGHQFPNYSSELNVNALLLGDSALYLCASSRGYTEAFFGQGTRLTVV.

The genes are TRBV9 and TRBJ2-7, with 8 bases matching TRBD2. The CDR3 loop spans 14 amino acids. The germline gives CDR1 SGDLS, CDR2 YYNGEE. V shed 5 bases and J 4 bases; nucleotides not matched to a gene: 8. CDR3 bases: TGTGCCAGCAGTGCCGGTAGCGGGGCTTACGAGCAGTACTTC. It yields the protein CASSAGSGAYEQYF.

About this clone itself: Relative to the germline gene, one junction end is altered; a read error may explain this. The chain is built from TRBV7-9 and TRBJ2-7, with D perhaps matching TRBD1 (7 bases). CDR1 SEHNR and CDR2 FQNEAQ come from the germline V gene (reference sequence). The CDR3 runs to 14 residues. This CDR3 reads CASSWSDREATPFF. The CDR3 bases are TGTGCCAGCAGCTGGTCAGACAGGGAGGCTACCCCGTTCTTC.

This clone was seen a few times. V gene TRBV5-4 combines with J gene TRBJ2-7; 7 bases fit TRBD2. The germline V gene encodes CDR1 SGHNT and CDR2 YYREEE (reference sequence). This CDR3 has 14 residues. Trimming cost V 3 bases and J 3 bases; bases outside gene matches: 6. The CDR3 spells CASSWGRDSYEQYF. In DNA, the CDR3 is TGTGCCAGCAGCTGGGGGAGGGATAGCTACGAGCAGTACTTC.

The chain has TRBV4-1 and TRBJ2-1; TRBD2 matches 9 bases. With 3 bases clipped from V and 4 bases from J, the junction kept 16 bases outside the gene matches. The CDR3 contains 19 residues. The germline CDR1 and CDR2 sequences are MGHRA and YSYEKL. CDR3 nucleotide sequence: TGCGCCAGCAGCCATCCAGGGTCCAGCGGGAGGACCCTATACAATGAGCAGTTCTTC. Translated: CASSHPGSSGRTLYNEQFF.

The chain combines TRBV21-1 with TRBJ2-1; the table assigns TRBD2, which was not confirmed against the DNA. TRBV21-1 corresponds to a pseudogene. This CDR3 has 14 amino acids. The CDR3 loop is CASPGAGRGDEQFF. The CDR3 nucleotides are TGTGCCAGCCCCGGGGCGGGGAGAGGGGATGAGCAGTTCTTC.

The table lists this clone with a count of one. The chain is built from TRBV7-9 and TRBJ2-1; D uncertain. Germline V gives CDR1 SEHNR, CDR2 FQNEAQ (reference sequence). The ends were cut back, 3 bases at V and 0 bases at J, with 3 bases in the middle. The CDR3 runs to 13 residues. The CDR3 region is CASSFYSYNEQFF. CDR3 nucleotides: TGTGCCAGCAGCTTCTACTCCTACAATGAGCAGTTCTTC. Looking up the rest from reference TRBV7-9 and TRBJ2-1 gives the full variable domain: DTGVSQNPRHKITKRGQNVTFRCDPISEHNRLYWYRQTLGQGPEFLTYFQNEAQLEKSRLLSDRFSAERPKGSFSTLEIQRTEQGDSAMYLCASSFYSYNEQFFGPGTRLTVL.

This clone was detected once. This chain links TRBV5-4 with TRBJ2-7, with TRBD2 as a possible D gene (7 bases). CDR3 size: 17 residues. The germline V and J ends were trimmed by 0 bases and 2 bases, with 18 bases remaining between them. The germline V gene has CDR1 SGHNT and CDR2 YYREEE (reference sequence). The chain's CDR3 is CASSLDQTGSGTYEQYF. DNA for the CDR3: TGTGCCAGCAGCTTGGATCAAACAGGGAGCGGGACCTACGAGCAGTACTTC.

The sample holds one count of this clone. The gene calls are TRBV2 and TRBJ2-2, with 13 nucleotides matching TRBD2. Germline lookup yields CDR1 SNHLY and CDR2 FYNNEI. Trimming cost V 3 bases and J 7 bases; bases outside gene matches: 2. The CDR3 runs to 15 residues. CDR3: CASSETSGRIGELFF. The CDR3 region has the DNA TGTGCCAGCAGTGAGACTAGCGGGAGGATCGGGGAGCTGTTTTTT.

A note on this clone: Other DNA sequences in this sample translate to the same CDR3. This chain uses TRBV11-2 with TRBJ2-7; 7 bases are a match to TRBD1. V lost 1 base to trimming and J lost 3 bases; unmatched junction nucleotides: 3. Per the germline V gene, CDR1 is SGHAT and CDR2 is FQNNGV. The CDR3 contains 14 residues. CDR3 loop: CASSLGAGGYEQYF. Here the CDR3 DNA reads TGTGCCAGCAGCTTAGGTGCAGGGGGCTACGAGCAGTACTTC.

The chain combines TRBV10-3 with TRBJ1-2, with a tentative D call TRBD1 (6 bases). Looked up from germline, CDR1 is ENHRY and CDR2 is SYGVKD. V was shortened by 3 bases and J by 8 bases, with 10 bases between the two germline ends. CDR3 size: 12 residues. CDR3 nucleotides: TGTGCCATCAGTGACCCAGGGGAAGGCTACACCTTC. This gives the protein CAISDPGEGYTF.

V usage is TRBV5-6 and J usage is TRBJ1-1, with a possible D match to TRBD1 (5 bases). V was cut by 4 bases and J by 5 bases, with 15 bases left in between. Germline V gives CDR1 SGHDT, CDR2 YYEEEE. The CDR3 runs to 14 residues. CDR3: CASSAGRVPTEAFF. In DNA, the CDR3 is TGTGCCAGCAGCGCCGGCAGGGTCCCAACTGAAGCTTTCTTT.

Note on this clone: At one of its ends the junction is not consistent with the germline gene, which may arise from a read error. The V and J genes are TRBV7-6 and TRBJ1-1; TRBD1 matches 7 bases. This CDR3 is 13 amino acids long. Germline V gives CDR1 SGHVS, CDR2 FNYEAQ. The CDR3 coding sequence is TGTGCCAGCAGCTTAGGAGGGGGCACTGAGGCTTTCTTT. This gives the protein CASSLGGGTEAFF.

V gene TRBV5-1 combines with J gene TRBJ2-7; TRBD2 agrees at 12 bases. Per the germline V gene, CDR1 is SGHRS and CDR2 is YFSETQ. Trimming took 4 bases from V and 8 from J; bases not matched to a gene: 22. This CDR3 has 19 amino acids. The CDR3 protein is CASSAWTGPGGLAGYQQYF. The CDR3 DNA follows: TGCGCCAGCAGCGCCTGGACAGGCCCCGGAGGACTAGCGGGATATCAGCAGTACTTC.

Only one count was recorded for this clone. The gene calls are TRBV2 and TRBJ2-1; 10 nucleotides line up with TRBD1. The V segment lost 3 bases and the J segment 9 bases; nucleotides outside the gene matches: 8. This CDR3 is built from 15 residues. CDR1 is SNHLY, CDR2 FYNNEI, per germline. The CDR3 sequence is CASSETGGARGEQFF. CDR3 DNA: TGTGCCAGCAGTGAGACAGGGGGCGCTAGGGGTGAGCAGTTCTTC.

The rearrangement links TRBV4-1 to TRBJ2-7; TRBD2 matches at 12 bases. The CDR3 loop spans 16 amino acids. Losses at the gene ends were 1 base for V and 7 bases for J; bases not matched to a gene: 8. The germline CDR1 and CDR2 sequences are MGHRA and YSYEKL. CDR3 nucleotides: TGCGCCAGCAGCCAAGGTCCTAGCGGGAGGGCCCAAGAGCAGTACTTC. Its translation is CASSQGPSGRAQEQYF.

This clone was found a few times. The chain is built from TRBV14 and TRBJ2-7; no definite D call. V was shortened by 0 bases and J by 5 bases, with 11 bases between the two germline ends. The CDR3 has 14 amino acids. The germline V gene has CDR1 SGHDN and CDR2 FVKESK. CDR3: CASSQDLAPHEQYF. As DNA, the CDR3 is TGTGCCAGCAGCCAAGATTTGGCACCCCACGAGCAGTACTTC.

This rearrangement joins TRBV5-4 to TRBJ2-1, with D uncertain. Germline assignment: CDR1 SGHNT and CDR2 YYREEE (reference sequence). Trimming took off 2 bases at V and 5 bases at J, with 8 bases between the two ends. The CDR3 loop spans 13 amino acids. The CDR3 coding sequence is TGTGCCAGCAGCTTTCCAGGCGACAATGAGCAGTTCTTC. Translated: CASSFPGDNEQFF.

The chain couples TRBV5-4 to TRBJ2-1; TRBD2 agrees at 7 bases. The germline V gene encodes CDR1 SGHNT and CDR2 YYREEE (reference sequence). The CDR3 has 15 residues. The V segment lost 4 bases and the J segment 9 bases; nucleotides outside the gene matches: 13. CDR3 amino acids: CASSPRTRVAGEQFF. The DNA for the CDR3 is TGTGCCAGCAGCCCCAGGACTAGAGTTGCGGGTGAGCAGTTCTTC.

The chain carries TRBV28 and TRBJ2-3; TRBD2 agrees at 7 bases. The CDR3 has 14 amino acids. Looked up from germline, CDR1 is MDHEN and CDR2 is SYDVKM. Trimming cost V 2 bases and J 2 bases; bases outside gene matches: 1. The CDR3 sequence is CASSLLADTDTQYF. CDR3 coding DNA: TGTGCCAGCAGTTTACTAGCGGACACAGATACGCAGTATTTT.

The chain employs TRBV10-3 and TRBJ2-3; 9 bases fit TRBD1. This CDR3 has 16 residues. After removal of 0 bases from V and 3 bases from J, the junction contained 4 bases not matched to a gene. The germline gives CDR1 ENHRY, CDR2 SYGVKD. CDR3 bases: TGTGCCATCAGTGAGTCCCCGGGACAGGGAACAGATACGCAGTATTTT. Amino acid sequence: CAISESPGQGTDTQYF.

The chain links TRBV11-2 to TRBJ2-7; TRBD2 matches at 9 bases. Germline assignment: CDR1 SGHAT and CDR2 FQNNGV. This CDR3 region has 12 residues. The ends lost 5 bases at V and 7 bases at J; junction bases unmatched: 3. CDR3 DNA: TGTGCCAGCAGCCGCGGGGGGGGTGAGCAGTACTTC. It is translated as CASSRGGGEQYF.

A single count supports this clone. J is TRBJ1-4 and V is TRBV5-5; D is perhaps TRBD1 (5 bases). Germline CDR1 reads SGHKS; CDR2 reads YYEKEE (reference sequence). The germline V and J ends were trimmed by 2 bases and 6 bases, with 11 bases remaining between them. This CDR3 comprises 14 residues. CDR3 bases: TGTGCCAGCAGCTTTAAAGGGGAGGATGAAAAACTGTTTTTT. Translating it yields CASSFKGEDEKLFF. Full variable domain (rest looked up from reference TRBV5-5 and TRBJ1-4): DAGVTQSPTHLIKTRGQQVTLRCSPISGHKSVSWYQQVLGQGPQFIFQYYEKEERGRGNFPDRFSARQFPNYSSELNVNALLLGDSALYLCASSFKGEDEKLFFGSGTQLSVL.

J is TRBJ2-1 and V is TRBV5-1; D gene unclear. The CDR3 runs to 14 residues. V was clipped by 3 bases and J by 2 bases, with 9 bases between them. Germline V lookup: CDR1 SGHRS, CDR2 YFSETQ. As DNA, the CDR3 is TGCGCCAGCAGCTGGGCCAGGACCTACAATGAGCAGTTCTTC. This sequence encodes CASSWARTYNEQFF.

This chain uses TRBV27 with TRBJ2-5; 9 bases line up with TRBD1. Germline values: CDR1 MNHEY, CDR2 SMNVEV (reference sequence). Trimming took 5 bases from V and 2 from J; bases not matched to a gene: 3. The CDR3 extends over 14 amino acids. The DNA for the CDR3 is TGTGCCAGCAGTATCGACAGGGGGCAAGAGACCCAGTACTTC. Translated: CASSIDRGQETQYF.